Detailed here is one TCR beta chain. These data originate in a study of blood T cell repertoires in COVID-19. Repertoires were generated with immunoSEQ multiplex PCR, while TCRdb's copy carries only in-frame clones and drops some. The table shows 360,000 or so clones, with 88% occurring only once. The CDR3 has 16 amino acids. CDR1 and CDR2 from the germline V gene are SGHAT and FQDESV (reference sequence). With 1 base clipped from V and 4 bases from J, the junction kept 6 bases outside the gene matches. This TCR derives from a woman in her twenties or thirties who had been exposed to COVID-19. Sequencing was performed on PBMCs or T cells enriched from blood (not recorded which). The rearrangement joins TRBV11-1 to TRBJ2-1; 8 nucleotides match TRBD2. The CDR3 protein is CASSLGPGGTYNEQFF. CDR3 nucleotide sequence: TGTGCCAGCAGCTTAGGTCCGGGAGGGACTTACAATGAGCAGTTCTTC.